Included here is one T cell receptor (beta chain) sequence, with context. Molecular barcoding with unique molecular identifiers was used for the TCRbeta library. TCRdb recomputed calls from the PCR reads with MiXCR, one row per CDR3 protein. The sample consists of about 540,000 distinct CDR3 sequences, around 19% of them appearing once. This sample is part of a study of T-cell reconstitution after alpha-beta-depleted transplantation in children. The sample consisted of PBMCs from the stem cell graft donor, taken from the stem cell graft. The clonotype was recovered from a human donor who donated a stem cell graft to a child with acute lymphoblastic leukemia.

The CDR3 coding sequence is TGTGCCAGCAGCTTATATTCGTACAGGGAAAGCAATCAGCCCCAGCATTTT. Amino acid sequence: CASSLYSYRESNQPQHF. The chain has TRBV7-9 and TRBJ1-5; possibly TRBD1 for D (6 bases). Germline CDR1 is SEHNR and CDR2 is FQNEAQ (reference sequence). CDR3 length: 17 amino acids. With 2 bases removed from V and 1 base from J, the gap between germline ends came to 15 bases.